One sample yielded the 26 T cell receptor beta chains listed below, sequenced in a study of beta chain features in type 1 diabetes. As every portion of the isolated RNA was reverse transcribed, the sequencing read expressed TCRB transcripts. Clones were read by immunoSEQ multiplex PCR, and TCRdb kept only the in-frame ones, dropping some. Of a few hundred thousand clones in the sample, 24% were seen once. Study-wide findings and caveats: Shorter TCRB CDR3s, moderately but significantly so, marked every one of the four CD4+ subsets in Type 1 diabetes patients.

These receptors lack a known antigen. The source material was naive CD4+ T cells from blood. These receptors were collected from a woman younger than 45 with type 1 diabetes.

This clone was seen a few times. The chain has TRBV28 and TRBJ2-7, with unresolved D. The CDR3 length is 11 residues. The germline V gene encodes CDR1 MDHEN and CDR2 SYDVKM. V lost 6 bases and J 6 bases, leaving 9 bases between the germline ends. The CDR3 nucleotides are TGTGCCAGCAGATCGATGAGCGAGCAGTACTTC. This sequence encodes CASRSMSEQYF.

V and J are TRBV5-1 and TRBJ2-7; TRBD2 matches at 7 bases. CDR3 length equals 17 residues. From germline, CDR1 is SGHRS and CDR2 YFSETQ. J gave up 6 bases and V 4 bases, and 19 bases lay outside the gene matches. The CDR3 sequence: CASSGPSGGPFDVEQYF. In DNA form, the CDR3 reads TGCGCCAGCAGCGGTCCTAGCGGAGGCCCCTTTGATGTCGAGCAGTACTTC.

This clone came up a few times. This chain joins TRBV29-1 and TRBJ2-1; the match to TRBD2 covers 10 bases. Germline V gene data show CDR1 as SQVTM and CDR2 as ANQGSEA. The CDR3 extends over 14 amino acids. The trim removed 6 bases at V and 4 bases at J, leaving 6 bases unmatched. The CDR3 here is CSVSGTSAYNEQFF. For the CDR3, the DNA is TGCAGCGTATCCGGGACTAGCGCATACAATGAGCAGTTCTTC.

This clone was observed a few times. The J gene is TRBJ2-7, the V gene TRBV18; 7 nucleotides agree with TRBD2. J lost 3 bases, V lost 0 bases, and 8 bases had no gene match. This CDR3 has 16 amino acids. CDR1 KGHSH and CDR2 LQKENI come from the germline V gene. The CDR3 DNA sequence: TGTGCCAGCTCACCACCGGAACTAGCGAGGTTCTACGAGCAGTACTTC. Amino acids: CASSPPELARFYEQYF.

This clone was counted only a few times. The gene calls are TRBV7-9 and TRBJ2-6; D uncertain. Trimming removed 1 base at V and 4 bases at J, with 8 bases between. Germline lookup yields CDR1 SEHNR and CDR2 FQNEAQ (reference sequence). There are 15 residues in the CDR3. CDR3: CASSLVSRGANVLTF. The DNA of the CDR3 is TGTGCCAGCAGCTTAGTCTCGAGGGGGGCCAACGTCCTGACTTTC. The full variable domain, its missing parts supplied by reference TRBV7-9 and TRBJ2-6, is DTGVSQNPRHKITKRGQNVTFRCDPISEHNRLYWYRQTLGQGPEFLTYFQNEAQLEKSRLLSDRFSAERPKGSFSTLEIQRTEQGDSAMYLCASSLVSRGANVLTFGAGSRLTVL.

This clone was counted a few times. The V and J genes are TRBV20-1 and TRBJ2-5, with a tentative D call TRBD2 (6 bases). Germline assignment: CDR1 DFQATT and CDR2 SNEGSKA (reference sequence). V lost 7 bases and J lost 5, with 11 bases in between. The CDR3 consists of 11 residues. Here the CDR3 DNA reads TGCAGTGTCGGGGGAGGCGAGACCCAGTACTTC. Amino acid sequence: CSVGGGETQYF.

The V gene is TRBV13, the J gene TRBJ2-7; 7 bases map to TRBD2. Losses at the gene ends were 5 bases for V and 6 bases for J; bases not matched to a gene: 13. The germline V gene has CDR1 PRHDT and CDR2 FYEKMQ (reference sequence). The CDR3 is made up of 15 amino acids. CDR3 region: CASSPIIAGVFEQYF. The CDR3 DNA follows: TGTGCCAGCAGCCCTATTATCGCGGGAGTCTTCGAGCAGTACTTC.

The chain uses TRBV6-5 and TRBJ2-1; 8 bases line up with TRBD2. The CDR3 extends over 14 amino acids. Germline V gene lookup returns CDR1 MNHEY and CDR2 SVGAGI. V was pared by 5 bases and J by 13 bases, with 13 bases of the junction left unmatched. DNA of the CDR3: TGTGCCAGCAGTCCCGGGTTCGTCGGGGGGGATCAGTTCTTC. Protein product: CASSPGFVGGDQFF.

The chain combines TRBV28 with TRBJ1-2, with a tentative D call TRBD1 (5 bases). The CDR3 extends over 18 amino acids. Germline V gene lookup returns CDR1 MDHEN and CDR2 SYDVKM. Trimming shortened V by 2 bases and J by 3 bases, and 22 bases separated the two germline ends. CDR3 sequence reads: CASSLGLRWGLLDYGYTF. In DNA, the CDR3 is TGTGCCAGCAGTTTAGGTCTTAGGTGGGGCCTTTTGGACTATGGCTACACCTTC.

V usage is TRBV19 and J usage is TRBJ2-3, with TRBD2 matching over 7 bases. Trimming at V came to 3 bases and at J to 1 base, leaving 7 bases not matched to a gene. The CDR3 is 16 residues long. The V gene's germline CDR1 is LNHDA and CDR2 SQIVND (reference sequence). CDR3 sequence: CASSIGGAGGTDTQYF. The DNA for the CDR3 is TGTGCCAGTAGTATCGGCGGTGCGGGGGGCACAGATACGCAGTATTTT. Filled out from reference TRBV19 and TRBJ2-3, the complete variable domain reads DGGITQSPKYLFRKEGQNVTLSCEQNLNHDAMYWYRQDPGQGLRLIYYSQIVNDFQKGDIAEGYSVSREKKESFPLTVTSAQKNPTAFYLCASSIGGAGGTDTQYFGPGTRLTVL.

A remark on this clone: Other DNA sequences in this sample translate to the same CDR3. This chain uses TRBV7-9 with TRBJ2-2, with 12 positions matching TRBD1. V shed 5 bases, J shed 5 bases, and the junction held 3 bases outside the gene matches. Germline-derived CDR1 and CDR2 are SEHNR and FQNEAQ (reference sequence). The CDR3 length is 15 residues. Written as DNA, the CDR3 is TGTGCCAGCAGCCCGGGACAGGGGGCGACCGGGGAGCTGTTTTTT. Translated: CASSPGQGATGELFF.

This chain joins TRBV10-2 and TRBJ1-1; D unresolved. Trimming pared 4 bases from V and 5 bases from J, leaving 8 bases between. Germline V gene sequence: CDR1 WSHSY, CDR2 SAAADI. CDR3 length: 12 residues. CDR3 sequence: CASSVFRTEAFF. In DNA form, the CDR3 reads TGCGCCAGCAGTGTTTTCCGGACTGAAGCTTTCTTT.

This clone was found a few times. The chain couples TRBV11-3 to TRBJ2-1; 9 bases line up with TRBD2. This CDR3 comprises 14 residues. V shed 2 bases, J shed 5 bases, and the junction held 1 base outside the gene matches. From germline, CDR1 is SGHNT and CDR2 YENEEA. For the CDR3, the DNA is TGTGCCAGCAGCTTAAGACTAGCGGACAATGAGCAGTTCTTC. It is translated as CASSLRLADNEQFF.

A remark on this clone: Distinct nucleotide sequences in the sample also encode this CDR3. The gene calls are TRBV7-9 and TRBJ2-1; 8 bases agree with TRBD2. The CDR3 is 13 amino acids. The V gene's germline CDR1 is SEHNR and CDR2 FQNEAQ (reference sequence). J lost 7 bases, V lost 3 bases, and 2 bases had no gene match. CDR3 nucleotide sequence: TGTGCCAGCAGCTTGGCGGGAGGTAATGAGCAGTTCTTC. Protein product: CASSLAGGNEQFF.

The table lists this clone with a few counts. V usage is TRBV29-1 and J usage is TRBJ2-7, with TRBD1 matching over 8 bases. V was pared by 2 bases and J by 4 bases, with 7 bases of the junction left unmatched. The germline V gene encodes CDR1 SQVTM and CDR2 ANQGSEA. CDR3 length: 14 residues. The CDR3 loop reads CSVEPGQGVYEQYF. The CDR3 DNA sequence: TGCAGCGTTGAACCCGGACAGGGTGTTTACGAGCAGTACTTC.

J is TRBJ1-2 and V is TRBV4-2; D is perhaps TRBD1 (6 bases). The V end was cut by 0 bases, the J end by 5 bases, with 16 bases between. Germline CDR1 and CDR2: LGHNA and YNFKEQ. The CDR3 runs 16 residues. CDR3 DNA sequence: TGTGCCAGCAGCCAAGATCAGGGGACAAACGAATATGGCTACACCTTC. It is translated as CASSQDQGTNEYGYTF.

This rearrangement joins TRBV7-8 to TRBJ2-7, with D perhaps matching TRBD2 (5 bases). The length of the CDR3 is 15 residues. Trimming removed 5 bases from V and 3 bases from J, with 17 bases in between. Germline V CDR1 and CDR2: SGHVS, FQNEAQ. The CDR3 is CASSRADTGRYEQYF. CDR3 nucleotide sequence: TGTGCCAGCAGCCGAGCGGATACTGGTCGCTACGAGCAGTACTTC.

The sample holds a few counts of this clone. The chain combines TRBV6-5 with TRBJ2-3, with TRBD2 identical over 7 bases. V lost 0 bases, J lost 4 bases, and 4 bases stayed unmatched. The CDR3 is 15 amino acids. The V gene's germline CDR1 is MNHEY and CDR2 SVGAGI. CDR3 bases: TGTGCCAGCAGTTACTCGGCGGGAGCCGCAGATACGCAGTATTTT. Amino acids: CASSYSAGAADTQYF.

The rearrangement links TRBV15 to TRBJ2-1; 15 positions agree with TRBD2. The germline V gene encodes CDR1 LNHNV and CDR2 YYDKDF (reference sequence). The CDR3 runs 16 residues. V shed 3 bases, J shed 7 bases, and the junction held 4 bases outside the gene matches. The CDR3 nucleotides are TGTGCCACCAGCAGGGGACTAGCGGGAGGCTCGAATGAGCAGTTCTTC. Translating gives CATSRGLAGGSNEQFF.

This clone was seen a few times. The gene calls are TRBV5-4 and TRBJ2-5, with 8 bases matching TRBD2. V lost 3 bases and J lost 1; bases outside the gene matches: 8. This CDR3 spans 16 amino acids. Germline V gives CDR1 SGHNT, CDR2 YYREEE (reference sequence). The CDR3 region is CASSWGLVGLQETQYF. The CDR3 DNA follows: TGTGCCAGCAGCTGGGGACTAGTGGGCCTCCAAGAGACCCAGTACTTC.

The chain combines TRBV10-3 with TRBJ2-5, with 8 bases matching TRBD2. Per germline, CDR1 ENHRY and CDR2 SYGVKD. V lost 4 bases to trimming and J lost 5 bases; unmatched junction nucleotides: 6. This CDR3 is 14 amino acids long. The CDR3 loop is CAISADGRAETQYF. The CDR3 DNA reads TGTGCCATCAGTGCTGACGGGAGGGCCGAGACCCAGTACTTC.

This rearrangement joins TRBV28 to TRBJ2-1, with no clear D. Trimming left V 2 bases short and J 6 bases short, with 5 bases between. The CDR3 spans 12 residues. The germline CDR1 and CDR2 sequences are MDHEN and SYDVKM. The CDR3 bases are TGTGCCAGCAGTTTAACGGGCAATGAGCAGTTCTTC. Its protein product is CASSLTGNEQFF.

This clone has only a few counts. The rearrangement uses TRBV15 and TRBJ2-2; no clear D gene. Trimming stripped 3 bases from V and 2 bases from J, with 7 bases between. The germline gives CDR1 LNHNV, CDR2 YYDKDF (reference sequence). CDR3 size: 14 residues. The CDR3 DNA follows: TGTGCCACCAGCAGTCCCTTTAACACCGGGGAGCTGTTTTTT. The encoded protein is CATSSPFNTGELFF.

This chain connects TRBV9 to TRBJ2-3, with 7 bases fitting TRBD1. From germline, CDR1 is SGDLS and CDR2 YYNGEE. CDR3 size: 16 residues. V shed 3 bases, J shed 1 base, and the junction held 8 bases outside the gene matches. This CDR3 reads CASSALQGMGTDTQYF. The DNA for the CDR3 is TGTGCCAGCAGCGCTTTACAGGGGATGGGCACAGATACGCAGTATTTT.

The V gene is TRBV19, the J gene TRBJ2-7, with TRBD2 matching 12 bases. The CDR3 contains 15 residues. V gave up 4 bases and J gave up 3 bases; unmatched junction bases: 4. Per germline, CDR1 LNHDA and CDR2 SQIVND (reference sequence). The CDR3 DNA sequence: TGTGCCAGTAGTAAGACTAGCGGGAGTATCTACGAGCAGTACTTC. As protein: CASSKTSGSIYEQYF.

This chain links TRBV5-1 with TRBJ2-7; TRBD1 aligns across 10 bases. With 5 bases clipped from V and 6 bases from J, the junction kept 8 bases outside the gene matches. The germline gives CDR1 SGHRS, CDR2 YFSETQ. The CDR3 extends over 14 amino acids. This chain's CDR3 is CASRRTGGSREQYF. The DNA of the CDR3 is TGCGCCAGCAGACGGACAGGGGGAAGCCGCGAGCAGTACTTC. The complete variable domain, with remaining parts taken from reference TRBV5-1 and TRBJ2-7, reads KAGVTQTPRYLIKTRGQQVTLSCSPISGHRSVSWYQQTPGQGLQFLFEYFSETQRNKGNFPGRFSGRQFSNSRSEMNVSTLELGDSALYLCASRRTGGSREQYFGPGTRLTVT.